A selection of T cell receptor beta chains follows, all from one sample in a study of CD8 T cells in Susac syndrome. TCRdb analysed the immunoSEQ multiplex PCR reads with MiXCR anew, one entry per CDR3 protein. The sample carries 120,000 or so distinct CDR3 sequences, approximately 96% recorded once. The sample was CD4+ T cells from PBMCs. These receptors were collected from a human donor with Susac syndrome. The CDR3 runs from the conserved cysteine through the conserved F or W. Each record gives: V gene, D gene, clone size, J gene, CDR3 DNA, CDR3 protein. The D gene is left open where the match is weak. Part of the rows lack a size; the others show once, few, many or a class for expanded clones.

>TRBV29-1|NA|NA|TRBJ2-1
TGCAGCGTTGAAGCGTATCGACAGGACTCGTACAATGAGCAGTTCTTC
CSVEAYRQDSYNEQFF
>TRBV12-3/TRBV12-4|NA|NA|TRBJ1-4
TGTGCCAGCAGCGCCAATACAGGGACCAGACTGTTTTTT
CASSANTGTRLFF
>TRBV7-2|NA|once|TRBJ2-1
TGTGCCAGCAGCTTAGCTACAGGGAATGAGCAGTTCTTC
CASSLATGNEQFF
>TRBV4-2|NA|NA|TRBJ1-2
TGTGCCAGCAGCCAAGACAGGGGTGGCTACACCTTC
CASSQDRGGYTF
>TRBV29-1|TRBD1|NA|TRBJ2-5
TGCAGCGGGACAGGGGGGTCCCAAGAGACCCAGTACTTC
CSGTGGSQETQYF
>TRBV20-1|TRBD1|NA|TRBJ2-7
TGCAGTGCTAGAGATCCAGGGGGAGCCACCGCCTACGAGCAGTACTTC
CSARDPGGATAYEQYF
>TRBV29-1|TRBD2|NA|TRBJ2-7
TGCAGCGTTCGAAAATCTAGCGGGAGGATCCCCTACGAGCAGTACTTC
CSVRKSSGRIPYEQYF
>TRBV7-9|NA|NA|TRBJ1-1
TGTGCCAGCAGCTTAGTGGGCCCTGAAGCTTTCTTT
CASSLVGPEAFF
>TRBV27|TRBD1|NA|TRBJ1-5
TGTGCCAGCAGTGGCAGGGGGCGTGGCAATCAGCCCCAGCATTTT
CASSGRGRGNQPQHF
>TRBV10-3|NA|NA|TRBJ2-3
TGTGCCATCAGTGAAGGCAGGTCCACAGATACGCAGTATTTT
CAISEGRSTDTQYF
>TRBV7-2|NA|few|TRBJ2-5
TGTGCCAGCAGCTTAAGCTCCGGGGAGACCCAGTACTTC
CASSLSSGETQYF
>TRBV12-3/TRBV12-4|TRBD1|NA|TRBJ1-5
TGTGCCAGCAGTGACAGGGCTTATAGCAATCAGCCCCAGCATTTT
CASSDRAYSNQPQHF
>TRBV5-1|NA|NA|TRBJ2-3
TGCGCCAGCAGCTTTGGGTTCACAGATACGCAGTATTTT
CASSFGFTDTQYF
>TRBV15|TRBD1|NA|TRBJ1-1
TGTGCCACCAGCAGGGGGGGACAGTTGAACACTGAAGCTTTCTTT
CATSRGGQLNTEAFF
>TRBV7-2|NA|NA|TRBJ1-1
TGTGCCAGCAGCTTCATGACGAACACTGAAGCTTTCTTT
CASSFMTNTEAFF